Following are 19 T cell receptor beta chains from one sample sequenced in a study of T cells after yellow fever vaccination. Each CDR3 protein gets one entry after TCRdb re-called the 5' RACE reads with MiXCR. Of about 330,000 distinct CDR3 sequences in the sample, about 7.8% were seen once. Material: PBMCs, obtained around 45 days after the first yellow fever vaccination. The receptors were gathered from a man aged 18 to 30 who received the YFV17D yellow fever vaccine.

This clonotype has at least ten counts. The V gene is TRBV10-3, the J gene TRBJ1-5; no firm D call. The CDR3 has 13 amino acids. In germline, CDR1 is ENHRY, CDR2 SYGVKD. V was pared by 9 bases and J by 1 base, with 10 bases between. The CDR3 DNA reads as TGTGCCATAAGACAAGACAGCAATCAGCCCCAGCATTTT. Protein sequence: CAIRQDSNQPQHF.

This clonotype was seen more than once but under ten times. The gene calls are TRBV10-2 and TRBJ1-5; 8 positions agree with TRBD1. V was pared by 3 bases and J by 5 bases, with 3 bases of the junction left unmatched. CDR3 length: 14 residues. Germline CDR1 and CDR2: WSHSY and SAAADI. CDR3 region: CASSDGTGYQPQHF. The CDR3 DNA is TGCGCCAGCAGTGATGGGACAGGATATCAGCCCCAGCATTTT.

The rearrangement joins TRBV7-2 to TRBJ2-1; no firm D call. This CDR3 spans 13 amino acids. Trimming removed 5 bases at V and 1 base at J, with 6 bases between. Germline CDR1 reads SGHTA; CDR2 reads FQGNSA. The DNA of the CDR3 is TGTGCCAGCAGCGGTTTTTCCTACAATGAGCAGTTCTTC. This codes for CASSGFSYNEQFF.

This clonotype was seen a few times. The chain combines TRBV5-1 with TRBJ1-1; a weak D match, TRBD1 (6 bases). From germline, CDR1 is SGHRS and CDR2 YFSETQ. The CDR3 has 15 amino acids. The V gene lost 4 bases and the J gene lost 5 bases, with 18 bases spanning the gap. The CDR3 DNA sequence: TGCGCCAGCAGCGAGGGGGGGAGGATAAGAACTGAAGCTTTCTTT. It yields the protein CASSEGGRIRTEAFF.

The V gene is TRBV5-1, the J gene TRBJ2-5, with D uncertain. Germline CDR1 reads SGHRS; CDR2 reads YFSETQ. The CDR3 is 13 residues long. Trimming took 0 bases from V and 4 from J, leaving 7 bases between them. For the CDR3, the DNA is TGCGCCAGCAGCTTGGATGCCAGAGAGACCCAGTACTTC. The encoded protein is CASSLDARETQYF.

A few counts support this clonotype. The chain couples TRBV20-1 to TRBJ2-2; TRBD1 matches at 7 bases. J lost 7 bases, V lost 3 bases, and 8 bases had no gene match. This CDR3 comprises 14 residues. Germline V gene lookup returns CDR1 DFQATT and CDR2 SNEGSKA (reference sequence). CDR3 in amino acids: CSARGPGQVGELFF. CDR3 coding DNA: TGCAGTGCTAGGGGGCCTGGACAGGTCGGGGAGCTGTTTTTT.

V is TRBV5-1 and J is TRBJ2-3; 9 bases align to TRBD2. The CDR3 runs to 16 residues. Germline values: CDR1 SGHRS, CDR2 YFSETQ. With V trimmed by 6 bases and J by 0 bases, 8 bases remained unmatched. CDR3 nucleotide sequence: TGCGCCAGCACCGACGGCGGGGGGGCTAGCACAGATACGCAGTATTTT. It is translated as CASTDGGGASTDTQYF.

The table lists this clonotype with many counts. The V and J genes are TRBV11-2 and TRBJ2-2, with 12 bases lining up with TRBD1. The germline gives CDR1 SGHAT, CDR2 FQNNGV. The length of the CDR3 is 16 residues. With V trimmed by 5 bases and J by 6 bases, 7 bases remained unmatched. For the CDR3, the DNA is TGTGCCAGCAGCCTCCGGGGACAGGGGGCGGCCGGGGAGCTGTTTTTT. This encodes CASSLRGQGAAGELFF.

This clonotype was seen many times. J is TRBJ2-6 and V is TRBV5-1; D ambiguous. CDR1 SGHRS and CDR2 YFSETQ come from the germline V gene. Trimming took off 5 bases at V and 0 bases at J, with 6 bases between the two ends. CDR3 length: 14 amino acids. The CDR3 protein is CASSPGSGANVLTF. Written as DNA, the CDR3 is TGCGCCAGCAGTCCAGGCTCTGGGGCCAACGTCCTGACTTTC.

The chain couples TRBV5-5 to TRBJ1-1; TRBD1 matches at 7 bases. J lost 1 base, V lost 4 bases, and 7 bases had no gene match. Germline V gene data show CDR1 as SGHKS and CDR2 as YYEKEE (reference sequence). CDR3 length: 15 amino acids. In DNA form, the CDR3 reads TGTGCCAGCAGCGTCCCGGGACAGAGGAACACTGAAGCTTTCTTT. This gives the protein CASSVPGQRNTEAFF.

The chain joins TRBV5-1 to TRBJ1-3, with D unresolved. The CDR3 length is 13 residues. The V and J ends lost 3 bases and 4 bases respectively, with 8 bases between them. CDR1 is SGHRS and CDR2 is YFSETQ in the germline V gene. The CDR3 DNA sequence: TGCGCCAGCAGCTCCTCCCAGGGAAACACCATATATTTT. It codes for CASSSSQGNTIYF.

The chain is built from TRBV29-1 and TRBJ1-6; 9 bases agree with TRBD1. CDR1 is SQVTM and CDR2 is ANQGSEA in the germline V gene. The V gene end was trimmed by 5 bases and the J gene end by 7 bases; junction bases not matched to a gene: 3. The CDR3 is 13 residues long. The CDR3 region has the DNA TGCAGCGTTAGGACAGGGGCAAATTCACCCCTCCACTTT. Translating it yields CSVRTGANSPLHF. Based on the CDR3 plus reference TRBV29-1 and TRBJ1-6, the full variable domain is SAVISQKPSRDICQRGTSLTIQCQVDSQVTMMFWYRQQPGQSLTLIATANQGSEATYESGFVIDKFPISRPNLTFSTLTVSNMSPEDSSIYLCSVRTGANSPLHFGNGTRLTVT.

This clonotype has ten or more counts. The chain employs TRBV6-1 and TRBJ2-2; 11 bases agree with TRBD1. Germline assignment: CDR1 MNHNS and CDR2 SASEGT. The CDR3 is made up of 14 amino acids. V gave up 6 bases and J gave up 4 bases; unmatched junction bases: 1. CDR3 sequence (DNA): TGTGCCAGCAGGGGGACAGGGGGCACCGGGGAGCTGTTTTTT. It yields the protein CASRGTGGTGELFF.

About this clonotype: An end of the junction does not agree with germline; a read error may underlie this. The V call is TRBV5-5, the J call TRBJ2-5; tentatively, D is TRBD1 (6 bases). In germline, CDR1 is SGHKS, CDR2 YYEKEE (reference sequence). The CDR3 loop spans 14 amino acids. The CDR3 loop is CASSLGGLGEAQYF. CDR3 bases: TGTGCCAGCAGCTTGGGGGGGCTTGGAGAGGCCCAGTACTTC.

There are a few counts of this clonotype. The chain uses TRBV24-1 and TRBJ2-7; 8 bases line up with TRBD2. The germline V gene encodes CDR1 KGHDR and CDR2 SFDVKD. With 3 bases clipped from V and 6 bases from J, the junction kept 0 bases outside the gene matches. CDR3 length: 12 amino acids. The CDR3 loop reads CATSDRGGEQYF. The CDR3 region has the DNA TGTGCCACCAGTGATCGGGGGGGCGAGCAGTACTTC.

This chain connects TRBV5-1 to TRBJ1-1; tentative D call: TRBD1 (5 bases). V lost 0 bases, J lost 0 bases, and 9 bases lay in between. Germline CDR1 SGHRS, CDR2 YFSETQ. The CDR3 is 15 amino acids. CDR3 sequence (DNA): TGCGCCAGCAGCTTGGCGGGCAGGGTGAACACTGAAGCTTTCTTT. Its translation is CASSLAGRVNTEAFF.

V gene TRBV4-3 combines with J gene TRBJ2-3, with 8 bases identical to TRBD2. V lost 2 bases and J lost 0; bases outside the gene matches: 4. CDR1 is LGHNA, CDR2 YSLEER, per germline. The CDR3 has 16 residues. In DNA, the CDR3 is TGCGCCAGCAGCCAACGCGGGGGGTACAGCACAGATACGCAGTATTTT. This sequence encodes CASSQRGGYSTDTQYF.

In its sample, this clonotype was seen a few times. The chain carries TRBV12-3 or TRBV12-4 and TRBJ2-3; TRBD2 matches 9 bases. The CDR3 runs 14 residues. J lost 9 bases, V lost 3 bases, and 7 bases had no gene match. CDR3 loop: CASSLGAGLATQYF. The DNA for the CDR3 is TGTGCCAGCAGTTTGGGGGCCGGACTAGCGACGCAGTATTTT.

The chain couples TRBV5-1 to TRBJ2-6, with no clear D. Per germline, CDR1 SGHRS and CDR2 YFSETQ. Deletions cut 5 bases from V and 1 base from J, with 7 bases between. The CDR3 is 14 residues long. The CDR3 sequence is CASRTGSGANVLTF. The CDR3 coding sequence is TGCGCCAGCAGGACTGGGTCTGGGGCCAACGTCCTGACTTTC.